Listed below are T cell receptor beta chains from one sample, sequenced in a study of graft-versus-host responses after intestinal transplantation. No antigen has been identified for these receptors. The data were produced by immunoSEQ multiplex PCR, yet TCRdb's version contains in-frame clones alone and is incomplete. The data show about 90,000 clones, approximately 95% seen once. The material sequenced was unstimulated CD8+ T cells sorted from spleen or lymph node cells, taken before intestinal transplant. These receptors came from a human donor who received an intestinal transplant. The CDR3 runs from the conserved cysteine through the conserved F or W.

J,V,CDR3
TRBJ2-3,TRBV5-6,CASSFGSLTDTQYF
TRBJ2-1,TRBV7-6,CASSLGSEYNEQFF
TRBJ1-4,TRBV2,CASSQGAMGEKLFF
TRBJ2-7,TRBV4-1,CASSQGDEQYF
TRBJ1-2,TRBV19,CASSIGEFYGYTF
TRBJ2-6,TRBV28,CATGRRGSGANVLTF
TRBJ2-2,TRBV14,CASSQVGYANTGELFF
TRBJ2-4,TRBV6-1,CASSDLLRGGLPRNIQYF
TRBJ2-7,TRBV30,CAWSEGDSYEQYF
TRBJ2-3,TRBV4-1,CASSQGGGSTDTQYF
TRBJ2-7,TRBV7-8,CASSWGQAYEQYF
TRBJ2-7,TRBV7-9,CASSTVRGFYEQYF
TRBJ2-1,TRBV19,CASSTGPGDRAPISYNEQFF
TRBJ2-1,TRBV7-8,CASSLLDYSYNEQFF
TRBJ2-3,TRBV27,CASRDTNTDTQYF
TRBJ2-3,TRBV15,CATSRETRLPHPQYF
TRBJ2-7,TRBV5-6,CASSWSDYEQYF
-,TRBV16,CASSQNPVRESYEQYF
TRBJ1-1,TRBV14,CASSTGQGWNTEAFF
TRBJ1-1,TRBV9,CASSHYTTGNTEAFF
TRBJ2-1,TRBV10-3,CAISVAASSYNEQFF
TRBJ1-6,TRBV19,CASSPRGSYNSPLHF
TRBJ1-2,TRBV7-9,CASSPTARQGIHYGYTF
TRBJ2-7,TRBV30,CAWSAGTSEYEQYF
TRBJ2-1,TRBV7-6,CASSPSARGNSYNEQFF
TRBJ2-7,TRBV4-3,CASSQDLGQGYYEQYF
TRBJ1-2,TRBV7-9,CASSLREDGYTF
TRBJ2-2,TRBV7-8,CASSSAGGSTGELFF
TRBJ1-2,TRBV19,CASSLQGYPNYGYTF
TRBJ2-7,TRBV6-5,CASRGQGRFYEQYF
TRBJ2-1,TRBV4-2,CASSHHTTSGTRNEQFF
TRBJ1-1,TRBV4-3,CASSQDLLTGGFNTEAFF
TRBJ2-1,TRBV19,CASSWDSSLSYNEQFF
TRBJ1-1,TRBV12-5,CAGDSSGGEAFF
TRBJ1-2,TRBV2,CASSEWQGENYGYTF
TRBJ1-2,TRBV6-6,CASSYSRRGPYGYTF
TRBJ2-7,TRBV5-8,CASSLRDRGTYEQYF
TRBJ2-5,TRBV15,CATSRLLTLTQETQYF
TRBJ2-7,TRBV9,CASSVGGNYEQYF
TRBJ2-2,TRBV27,CASSFGGAGELFF
TRBJ2-1,TRBV9,CASSVGIWQGAKSEQFF
TRBJ2-5,TRBV5-5,CASSLGQGWGETQYF
TRBJ1-2,TRBV29-1,CSTPVGTGEWGGYTF
TRBJ2-1,TRBV2,CASSLTSGGARDPNNEQFF
TRBJ2-1,TRBV19,CASSFGGENNEQFF
TRBJ2-7,TRBV4-2,CASSQGGLGSYEQYF
TRBJ1-1,TRBV6-5,CASSYSIPGSGTEAFF
-,TRBV27,CASSIVPPTSGRDYEQYF
TRBJ2-3,TRBV9,CASSVATGSTDTQYF
TRBJ2-7,TRBV9,CASSVRGTGDPYEQYF
TRBJ2-1,TRBV6-4,CASSDGRGGNEQFF